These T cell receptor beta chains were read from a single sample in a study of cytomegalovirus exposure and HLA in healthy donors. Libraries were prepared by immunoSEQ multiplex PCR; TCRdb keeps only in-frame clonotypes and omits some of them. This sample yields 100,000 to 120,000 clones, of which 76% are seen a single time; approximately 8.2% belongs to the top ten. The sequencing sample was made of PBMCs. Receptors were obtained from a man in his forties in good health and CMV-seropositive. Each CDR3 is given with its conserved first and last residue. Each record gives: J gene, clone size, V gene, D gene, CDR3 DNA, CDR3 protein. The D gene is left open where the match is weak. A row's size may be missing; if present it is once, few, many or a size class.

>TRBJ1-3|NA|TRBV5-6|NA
TGTGCCAGCAGCTTGGCTTTCTCTGGAAACACCATATATTTT
CASSLAFSGNTIYF
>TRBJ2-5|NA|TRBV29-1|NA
TGCAGCGTTGAATTAGCGGCGAAAGAGACCCAGTACTTC
CSVELAAKETQYF
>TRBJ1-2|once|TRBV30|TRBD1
TGTGCCTGGAGTGTAGGGACAGGCCGCCCAAACACCTTC
CAWSVGTGRPNTF
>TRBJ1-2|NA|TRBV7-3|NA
TGTGCCAGCAGCTTAAGTGCGGGCTATGGCTACACCTTC
CASSLSAGYGYTF
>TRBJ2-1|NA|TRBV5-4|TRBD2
TGTGCCAGCAGCACTGGACTAGCGGGAGGGCGAAGCAATGAGCAGTTCTTC
CASSTGLAGGRSNEQFF
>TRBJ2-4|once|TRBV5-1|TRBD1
TGCGCCAGCAGCTCAACGGGACAGTTTCCCAAAAACAGTCAGTACTTC
CASSSTGQFPKNSQYF
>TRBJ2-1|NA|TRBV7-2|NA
TGTGCCAGCAGCTTACGGGGTGTAACCAACAATGAGCAGTTCTTC
CASSLRGVTNNEQFF
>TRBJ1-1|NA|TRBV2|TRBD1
TGTGCCAGCAGAGACGACAGGGGGCTTGCAGCTTTCTTT
CASRDDRGLAAFF
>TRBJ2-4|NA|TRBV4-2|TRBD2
TGTGCCAGCAGCCAAGTCCTAGCGGGTCCCCTAGCCAAAAACAGTCAGTACTTC
CASSQVLAGPLAKNSQYF
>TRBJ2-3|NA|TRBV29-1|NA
TGCAGCGTTGACGGGGGGCCCACAGATACGCAGTATTTT
CSVDGGPTDTQYF
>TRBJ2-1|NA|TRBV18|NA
TGTGCCAGCTCACCTGTGCGGCAGGGATCCGATGAGCAGTTCTTC
CASSPVRQGSDEQFF
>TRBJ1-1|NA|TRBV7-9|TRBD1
TGTGCCAGCAGCAACACGGGACAGGGCGCGGGGAACACTGAAGCTTTCTTT
CASSNTGQGAGNTEAFF
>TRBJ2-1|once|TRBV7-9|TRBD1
TGTGCCAGCAGCTTATGGGGGACAGGGGGACGCGAGCAGTTCTTC
CASSLWGTGGREQFF
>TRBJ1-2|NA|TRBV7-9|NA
TGTGCCAGCAGCTTAAGGGGGTCGGATACTAACTATGGCTACACCTTC
CASSLRGSDTNYGYTF
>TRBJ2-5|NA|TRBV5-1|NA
TGCGCCAGCAGCCTGACGGGACAAGCGACCCAGTACTTC
CASSLTGQATQYF
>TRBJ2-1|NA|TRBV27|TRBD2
TGTGCCAGCAGTTTCTTCGGACTAGCGGTCCCTGAGCAGTTCTTC
CASSFFGLAVPEQFF
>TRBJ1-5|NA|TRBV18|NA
TGTGCCAGCTCACCCCTCCCGGGAGGGTCCAATCAGCCCCAGCATTTT
CASSPLPGGSNQPQHF
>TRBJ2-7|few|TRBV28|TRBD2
TGTGCCAGCAGTAGCGGGAGCAGTTTATACGAGCAGTACTTC
CASSSGSSLYEQYF
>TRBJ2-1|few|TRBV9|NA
TGTGCCAGCAGCGTAGGTGGGGCCGGGGGCTACAATGAGCAGTTCTTC
CASSVGGAGGYNEQFF
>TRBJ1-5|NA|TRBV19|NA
TGTGCCAGTAGTATGGCTGGGGCCGGCAATCAGCCCCAGCATTTT
CASSMAGAGNQPQHF
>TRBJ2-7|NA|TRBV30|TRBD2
TGTGCCTGGACTAGCGGGCCCTACGAGCAGTACTTC
CAWTSGPYEQYF
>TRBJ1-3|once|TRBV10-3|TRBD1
TGTGCCATCAACGCCGGGACAGCCGACTCTGGAAACACCATATATTTT
CAINAGTADSGNTIYF
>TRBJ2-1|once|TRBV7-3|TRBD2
TGTGCCAGCAGCGTGACTAGCGGTCCAGGGGATAATGAGCAGTTCTTC
CASSVTSGPGDNEQFF
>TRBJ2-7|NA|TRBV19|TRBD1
TGTGCCAGTAGTATTGGGACAGGGGAAGTCTACGAGCAGTACTTC
CASSIGTGEVYEQYF
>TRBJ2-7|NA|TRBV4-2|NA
TGTGCCAGCACCCTATCGGGGTACGCCGCCTCCTACGAGCAGTACTTC
CASTLSGYAASYEQYF
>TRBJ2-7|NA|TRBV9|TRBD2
TGTGCCAGCAGCCCGGGACTAGCGGGGGGGCCTATCGAGCAGTACTTC
CASSPGLAGGPIEQYF
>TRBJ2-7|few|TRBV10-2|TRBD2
TGCGCCAGCAGCCCGACTAGCGGGAGGTTCTACGAGCAGTACTTC
CASSPTSGRFYEQYF
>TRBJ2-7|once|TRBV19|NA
TGTGCCAGTAGTATAGCTGGACTGTTCTACGAGCAGTACTTC
CASSIAGLFYEQYF
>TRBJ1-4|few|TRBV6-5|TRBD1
TGTGCCAGCAGCTCAACAGGGGCAAATGAAAAACTGTTTTTT
CASSSTGANEKLFF
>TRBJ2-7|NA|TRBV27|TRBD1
TGTGCCAGCAGTCCAGGGGGTTACGAGCAGTACTTC
CASSPGGYEQYF
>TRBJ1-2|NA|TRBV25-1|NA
TGTGCCAGCAGTGTAGGCGGATATGGCTACACCTTC
CASSVGGYGYTF
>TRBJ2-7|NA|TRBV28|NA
TGTGCCAGCAGTTTCCCCGGGGTCCCCTACGAGCAGTACTTC
CASSFPGVPYEQYF
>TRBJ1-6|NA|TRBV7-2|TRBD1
TGTGCCAGCACCCGGACAGGGTCATTTAATTCACCCCTCCACTTT
CASTRTGSFNSPLHF
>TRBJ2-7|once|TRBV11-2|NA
TGTGCCAGCAGCTTAGGGACTACCTACGAGCAGTACTTC
CASSLGTTYEQYF
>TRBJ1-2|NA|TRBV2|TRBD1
TGTGCCAGCAGAAGACAGGGTGATGGCCATGGCTACACCTTC
CASRRQGDGHGYTF